One sample yielded the 5 T cell receptor beta chains listed below, sequenced in a study of blood T cell repertoires in COVID-19. TCRdb keeps only in-frame clones here, not all; method: immunoSEQ multiplex PCR. This table holds 150,000 to 200,000 clones, around 87% found once. The material sequenced was peripheral blood. These receptors originate from a woman older than 75 in a cohort sampled during active or convalescent COVID-19.

The V call is TRBV3-1 (or the pseudogene TRBV3-2), the J call TRBJ1-2; D call uncertain. Per germline, CDR1 LGHDT and CDR2 YNNKEL (reference sequence). Trimming left V 6 bases short and J 2 bases short, with 13 bases between. CDR3 size: 14 residues. CDR3 DNA: TGTGCCAGCAGTACGACCGGGAGGAACTATGGCTACACCTTC. This sequence encodes CASSTTGRNYGYTF.

This chain uses TRBV6-5 with TRBJ1-6; possible D gene TRBD1, 6 bases. The V and J ends lost 3 bases and 10 bases respectively, with 16 bases between them. Germline CDR1 and CDR2: MNHEY and SVGAGI. The CDR3 runs 15 residues. The CDR3 here is CASSYSAGVESPLHF. The CDR3 nucleotides are TGTGCCAGCAGTTATTCGGCAGGGGTAGAATCACCCCTCCACTTT.

The rearrangement links TRBV9 to TRBJ2-4; TRBD2 matches 7 bases. Germline CDR1 SGDLS, CDR2 YYNGEE. With 5 bases clipped from V and 5 bases from J, the junction kept 7 bases outside the gene matches. CDR3 length: 14 amino acids. The CDR3 region is CASSGGGNQNIQYF. The CDR3 nucleotides read TGTGCCAGCAGTGGCGGGGGAAACCAAAACATTCAGTACTTC.

The V and J genes are TRBV5-1 and TRBJ2-5; 9 positions match TRBD2. Trimming took 0 bases from V and 4 from J; bases not matched to a gene: 7. The V gene's germline CDR1 is SGHRS and CDR2 YFSETQ. This CDR3 is built from 16 residues. The CDR3 protein is CASSLGERGAGETQYF. In nucleotides, the CDR3 is TGCGCCAGCAGCTTGGGGGAGCGGGGGGCCGGAGAGACCCAGTACTTC.

The chain recombines TRBV9 with TRBJ2-5; 9 positions agree with TRBD1. Germline loops: CDR1 SGDLS, CDR2 YYNGEE. The J segment lost 5 bases and the V segment lost 4 bases, leaving 6 bases of the junction unmatched. The CDR3 has 14 amino acids. CDR3 residues: CASSLRQGGETQYF. The DNA of the CDR3 is TGTGCCAGCAGCTTACGACAGGGGGGGGAGACCCAGTACTTC.